This T cell receptor (beta chain) stems from a study of T cells in localized non-small cell lung cancer. Assay used: immunoSEQ multiplex PCR; TCRdb lists only in-frame clones, some missing. This table has more than 15,000 clones, around 89% appearing once. Germline CDR1 is SGHRS and CDR2 is YFSETQ. CDR3 length equals 18 residues. Germline trimming cut 1 base from V and 4 bases from J; bases unmatched to any gene: 9. The receptor was derived from a female donor older than 55 with stage III squamous cell lung carcinoma. The chain uses TRBV5-1 and TRBJ2-2; 11 nucleotides line up with TRBD1. The starting material was peripheral blood, obtained before any cancer treatment. The CDR3 sequence is CASSLRRTGTGGTGELFF. DNA of the CDR3: TGCGCCAGCAGCTTGAGGCGCACCGGGACAGGGGGCACCGGGGAGCTGTTTTTT. Complete variable domain (other parts from reference TRBV5-1 and TRBJ2-2): KAGVTQTPRYLIKTRGQQVTLSCSPISGHRSVSWYQQTPGQGLQFLFEYFSETQRNKGNFPGRFSGRQFSNSRSEMNVSTLELGDSALYLCASSLRRTGTGGTGELFFGEGSRLTVL.